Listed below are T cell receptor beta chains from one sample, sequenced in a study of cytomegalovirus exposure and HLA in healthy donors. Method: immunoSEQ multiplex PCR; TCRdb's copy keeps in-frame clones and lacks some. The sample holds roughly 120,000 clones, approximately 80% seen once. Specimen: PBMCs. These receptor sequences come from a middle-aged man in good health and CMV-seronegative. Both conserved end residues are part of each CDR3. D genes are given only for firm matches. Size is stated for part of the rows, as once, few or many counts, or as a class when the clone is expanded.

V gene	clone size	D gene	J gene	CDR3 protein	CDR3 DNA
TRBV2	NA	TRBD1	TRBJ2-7	CASHRDRAYEQYF	TGTGCCAGCCACCGGGACAGGGCCTACGAGCAGTACTTC
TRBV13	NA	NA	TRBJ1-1	CASSLRVGGGSGAFF	TGTGCCAGCAGCTTAAGGGTCGGGGGGGGTAGTGGAGCTTTCTTT
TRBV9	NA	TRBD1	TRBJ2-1	CASSQGQGYGNEQFF	TGTGCCAGCAGCCAGGGACAGGGGTACGGGAATGAGCAGTTCTTC
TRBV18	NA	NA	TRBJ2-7	CASLPGQGRIYEQYF	TGTGCCAGCTTACCGGGCCAGGGCCGGATCTACGAGCAGTACTTC
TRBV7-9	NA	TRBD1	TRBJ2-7	CASSTPGQGTYEQYF	TGTGCCAGCAGCACCCCGGGACAGGGGACCTACGAGCAGTACTTC
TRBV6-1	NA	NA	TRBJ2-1	CASSEVPSSYNEQFF	TGTGCCAGCAGTGAGGTCCCGAGCTCCTACAATGAGCAGTTCTTC
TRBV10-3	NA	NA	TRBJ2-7	CAISESRTVWEQYF	TGTGCCATCAGTGAGAGCCGAACAGTCTGGGAGCAGTACTTC
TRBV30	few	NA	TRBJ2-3	CAWSVGPRTDTQYF	TGTGCCTGGAGTGTGGGGCCACGGACAGATACGCAGTATTTT
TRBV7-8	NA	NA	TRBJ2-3	CASSLGGEVDTQYF	TGTGCCAGCAGCTTAGGCGGGGAGGTAGATACGCAGTATTTT
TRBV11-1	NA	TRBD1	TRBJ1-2	CASSPQPGQPYGYTF	TGTGCCAGCAGCCCCCAACCGGGACAGCCTTATGGCTACACCTTC
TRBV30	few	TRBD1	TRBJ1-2	CAWNVIGQGAVGYTF	TGTGCCTGGAATGTGATCGGGCAGGGGGCGGTTGGCTACACCTTC
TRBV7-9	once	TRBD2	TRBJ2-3	CASSGSGGGDTQYF	TGTGCCAGCAGCGGTAGCGGGGGTGGGGATACGCAGTATTTT
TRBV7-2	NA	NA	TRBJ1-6	CASSLSAQYNSPLHF	TGTGCCAGCAGCTTAAGCGCCCAATATAATTCACCCCTCCACTTT
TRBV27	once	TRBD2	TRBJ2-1	CASSSPGLAGGGQFF	TGTGCCAGCAGTTCGCCGGGACTAGCGGGGGGTGGGCAGTTCTTC
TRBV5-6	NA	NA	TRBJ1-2	CASSLTGVGYGYTF	TGTGCCAGCAGCTTAACGGGGGTTGGCTATGGCTACACCTTC
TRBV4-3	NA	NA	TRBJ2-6	CASSQSFRANVLTF	TGCGCCAGCAGCCAGTCCTTCCGGGCCAACGTCCTGACTTTC
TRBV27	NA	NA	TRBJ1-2	CASKGIDYGYTF	TGTGCCAGCAAGGGGATTGACTATGGCTACACCTTC
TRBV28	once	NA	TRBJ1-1	CASSEIYPLQVVTVEINTEAFF	TGTGCCAGCAGTGAGATCTACCCACTTCAGGTAGTGACCGTCGAGATTAACACTGAAGCTTTCTTT
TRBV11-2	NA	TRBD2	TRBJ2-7	CASSLVSGGVEQYF	TGTGCCAGCAGCTTAGTTAGCGGGGGGGTTGAGCAGTACTTC
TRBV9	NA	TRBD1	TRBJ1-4	CASSVQTGALGKEKLFF	TGTGCCAGCAGCGTACAAACAGGGGCGCTAGGAAAGGAAAAACTGTTTTTT
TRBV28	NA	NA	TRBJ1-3	CASSLDRYSTIYF	TGTGCCAGCAGTTTAGACCGGTACAGCACCATATATTTT
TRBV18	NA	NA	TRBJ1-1	CASSPGASVGGTEAFF	TGTGCCAGCTCACCGGGCGCATCGGTGGGAGGGACTGAAGCTTTCTTT
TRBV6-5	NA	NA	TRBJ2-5	CASSPRGGETQYF	TGTGCCAGCAGTCCCCGGGGAGGAGAGACCCAGTACTTC
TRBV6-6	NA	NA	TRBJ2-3	CASSYSDKDSTDTQYF	TGTGCCAGCAGTTACTCGGACAAAGACAGCACAGATACGCAGTATTTT
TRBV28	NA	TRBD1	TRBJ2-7	CASSFRTGAHEQYF	TGTGCCAGCAGTTTCAGGACAGGTGCCCACGAGCAGTACTTC
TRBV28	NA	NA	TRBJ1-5	CASRVGLNSNQPQHF	TGTGCCAGCAGAGTCGGACTTAATAGCAATCAGCCCCAGCATTTT
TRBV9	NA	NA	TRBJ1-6	CASSSSLREETLHF	TGTGCCAGCAGCTCTTCCCTCAGGGAGGAGACCCTCCACTTT
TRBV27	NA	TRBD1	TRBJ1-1	CASSWTGENTEAFF	TGTGCCAGCAGTTGGACAGGGGAGAACACTGAAGCTTTCTTT
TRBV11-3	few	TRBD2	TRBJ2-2	CASSPAAGGTGELFF	TGTGCCAGCAGCCCAGCTGCGGGGGGGACCGGGGAGCTGTTTTTT
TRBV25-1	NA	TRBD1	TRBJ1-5	CASRGQGNQPQHF	TGTGCCAGCAGGGGACAGGGGAATCAGCCCCAGCATTTT
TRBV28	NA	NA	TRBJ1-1	CASSPLTGADTEAFF	TGTGCCAGCAGTCCACTGACAGGAGCGGACACTGAAGCTTTCTTT
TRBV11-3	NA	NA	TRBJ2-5	CASSLNTEETQYF	TGTGCCAGCAGCTTGAACACCGAAGAGACCCAGTACTTC
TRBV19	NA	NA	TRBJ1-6	CASSFSNSPLHF	TGTGCCAGTAGTTTTTCGAATTCACCCCTCCACTTT
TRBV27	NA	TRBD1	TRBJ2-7	CASSPRQGAHYEQYF	TGTGCCAGCAGTCCCAGACAGGGGGCCCACTACGAGCAGTACTTC
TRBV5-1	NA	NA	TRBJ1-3	CASSLQGISGNTMYF	TGCGCCAGCAGCTTGCAGGGAATCTCTGGAAACACCATGTATTTT
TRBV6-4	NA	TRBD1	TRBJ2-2	CASRRGLNTGELFF	TGTGCCAGTCGCAGGGGGCTAAACACCGGGGAGCTGTTTTTT
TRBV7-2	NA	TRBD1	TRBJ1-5	CASSLSGGSNQPQHF	TGTGCCAGCAGCTTATCAGGGGGGAGCAATCAGCCCCAGCATTTT
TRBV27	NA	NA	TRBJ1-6	CASSLSGGSPLHF	TGTGCCAGCAGTTTATCGGGGGGATCACCCCTCCACTTT
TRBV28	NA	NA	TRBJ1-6	CASSSGTMNSPLHF	TGTGCCAGCAGCTCCGGGACAATGAATTCACCCCTCCACTTT
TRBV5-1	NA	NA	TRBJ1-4	CASSPGATNEKLFF	TGCGCCAGCAGCCCAGGTGCAACTAATGAAAAACTGTTTTTT
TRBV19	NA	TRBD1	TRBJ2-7	CASSIGQGRYEQYF	TGTGCCAGTAGTATCGGACAGGGAAGGTACGAGCAGTACTTC
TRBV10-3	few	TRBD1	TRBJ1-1	CAISVRTGLEAFF	TGTGCCATCAGTGTTCGGACAGGGCTTGAAGCTTTCTTT
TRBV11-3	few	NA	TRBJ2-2	CASSPGLMGYTGELFF	TGTGCCAGCAGCCCCGGACTAATGGGTTACACCGGGGAGCTGTTTTTT
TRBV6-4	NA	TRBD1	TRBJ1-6	CASSDTTGSSPLHF	TGTGCCAGCAGTGATACGACAGGGAGTTCACCCCTCCACTTT
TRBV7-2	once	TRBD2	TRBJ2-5	CASSHGTSTGETQYF	TGTGCCAGCAGTCATGGGACTAGTACGGGGGAGACCCAGTACTTC
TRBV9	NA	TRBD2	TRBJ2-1	CASSTRGGSNEQFF	TGTGCCAGCAGCACCCGGGGGGGCAGTAATGAGCAGTTCTTC
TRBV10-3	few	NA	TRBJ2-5	CAISESGPQYF	TGTGCCATCAGTGAGTCTGGGCCCCAGTACTTC
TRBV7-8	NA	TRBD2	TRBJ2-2	CASSPLAGSNTGELFF	TGTGCCAGCAGCCCTCTAGCGGGGTCCAACACCGGGGAGCTGTTTTTT
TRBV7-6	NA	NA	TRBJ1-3	CASSPRDGGNTIYF	TGTGCCAGCAGCCCCCGGGATGGTGGAAACACCATATATTTT
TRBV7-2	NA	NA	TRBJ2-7	CASSHGLGSEQYF	TGTGCCAGCAGCCATGGACTGGGTAGCGAGCAGTACTTC
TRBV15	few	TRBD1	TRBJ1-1	CATSRGTGEGTEAFF	TGTGCCACCAGCAGAGGGACAGGGGAGGGCACTGAAGCTTTCTTT
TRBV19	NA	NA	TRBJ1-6	CASSIGTAGNSPLHF	TGTGCCAGTAGTATCGGTACAGCCGGTAATTCACCCCTCCACTTT
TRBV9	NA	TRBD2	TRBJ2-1	CASSVGARTSLNEQFF	TGTGCCAGCAGCGTAGGGGCCCGGACTAGTCTCAATGAGCAGTTCTTC
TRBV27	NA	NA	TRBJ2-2	CASREGFRTGELFF	TGTGCCAGCAGGGAGGGTTTTCGGACCGGGGAGCTGTTTTTT
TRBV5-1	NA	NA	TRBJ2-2	CASSRGQINTGELFF	TGCGCCAGCAGCCGCGGACAGATAAACACCGGGGAGCTGTTTTTT